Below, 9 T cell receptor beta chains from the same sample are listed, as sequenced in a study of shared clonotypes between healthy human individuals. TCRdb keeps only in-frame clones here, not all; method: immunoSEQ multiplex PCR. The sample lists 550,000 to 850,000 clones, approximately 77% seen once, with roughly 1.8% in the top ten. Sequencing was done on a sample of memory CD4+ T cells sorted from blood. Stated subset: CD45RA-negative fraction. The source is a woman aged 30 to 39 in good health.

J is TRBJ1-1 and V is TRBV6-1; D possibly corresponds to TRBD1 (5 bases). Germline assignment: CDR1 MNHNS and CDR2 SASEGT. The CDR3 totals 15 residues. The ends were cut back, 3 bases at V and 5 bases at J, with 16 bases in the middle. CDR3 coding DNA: TGTGCCAGCAGTGAGAGGTATGGGGGGGAAACTGAAGCTTTCTTT. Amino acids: CASSERYGGETEAFF.

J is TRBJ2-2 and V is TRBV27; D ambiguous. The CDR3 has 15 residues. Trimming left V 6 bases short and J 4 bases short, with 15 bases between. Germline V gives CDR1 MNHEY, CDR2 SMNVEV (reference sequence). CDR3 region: CASRSIWMRTGELFF. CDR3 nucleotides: TGTGCCAGCAGGTCTATCTGGATGCGCACCGGGGAGCTGTTTTTT.

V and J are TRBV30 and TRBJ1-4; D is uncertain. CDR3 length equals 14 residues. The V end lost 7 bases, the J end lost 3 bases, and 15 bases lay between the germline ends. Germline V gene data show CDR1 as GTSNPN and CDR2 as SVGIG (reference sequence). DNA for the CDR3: TGTGCCTTGGAAACGATAGCCCCTAATGAAAAACTGTTTTTT. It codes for CALETIAPNEKLFF.

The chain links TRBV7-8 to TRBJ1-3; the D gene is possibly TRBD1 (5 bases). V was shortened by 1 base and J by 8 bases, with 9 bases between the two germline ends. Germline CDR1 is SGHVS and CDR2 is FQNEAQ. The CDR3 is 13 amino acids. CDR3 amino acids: CASSLGAGDTIYF. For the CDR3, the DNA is TGTGCCAGCAGCTTAGGGGCGGGGGACACCATATATTTT.

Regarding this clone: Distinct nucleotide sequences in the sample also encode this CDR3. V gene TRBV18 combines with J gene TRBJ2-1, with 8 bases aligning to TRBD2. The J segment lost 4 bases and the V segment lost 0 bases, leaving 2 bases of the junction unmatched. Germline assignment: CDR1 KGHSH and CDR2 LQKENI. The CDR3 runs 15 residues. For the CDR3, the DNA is TGTGCCAGCTCACCACCGAGCGGGGGTTACAATGAGCAGTTCTTC. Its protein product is CASSPPSGGYNEQFF.

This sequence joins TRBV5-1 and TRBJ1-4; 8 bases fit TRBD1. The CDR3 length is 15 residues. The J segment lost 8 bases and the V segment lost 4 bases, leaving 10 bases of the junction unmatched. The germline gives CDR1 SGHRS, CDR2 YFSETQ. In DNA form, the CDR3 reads TGCGCCAGCAGCCCACCGCCCGGGACAGGCGAAAAACTGTTTTTT. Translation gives CASSPPPGTGEKLFF.

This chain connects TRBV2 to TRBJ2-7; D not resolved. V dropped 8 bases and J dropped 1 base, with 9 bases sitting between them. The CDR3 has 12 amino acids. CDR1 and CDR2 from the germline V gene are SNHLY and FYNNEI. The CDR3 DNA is TGTGCCAGCGTCACAGTTTCCTACGAGCAGTACTTC. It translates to CASVTVSYEQYF.

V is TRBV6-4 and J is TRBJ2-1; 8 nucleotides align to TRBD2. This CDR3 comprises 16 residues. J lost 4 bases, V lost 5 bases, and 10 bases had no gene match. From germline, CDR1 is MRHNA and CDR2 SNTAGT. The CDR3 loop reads CASSPRAGVGYNEQFF. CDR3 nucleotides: TGTGCCAGCAGTCCAAGAGCGGGAGTTGGGTACAATGAGCAGTTCTTC.

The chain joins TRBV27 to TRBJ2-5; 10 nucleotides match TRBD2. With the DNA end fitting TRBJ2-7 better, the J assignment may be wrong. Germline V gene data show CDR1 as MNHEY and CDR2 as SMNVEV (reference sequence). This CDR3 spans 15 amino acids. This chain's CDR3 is CASQLTSGPIYEQYF. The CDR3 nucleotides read TGTGCCAGCCAACTGACTAGCGGGCCAATCTACGAGCAGTACTTC.